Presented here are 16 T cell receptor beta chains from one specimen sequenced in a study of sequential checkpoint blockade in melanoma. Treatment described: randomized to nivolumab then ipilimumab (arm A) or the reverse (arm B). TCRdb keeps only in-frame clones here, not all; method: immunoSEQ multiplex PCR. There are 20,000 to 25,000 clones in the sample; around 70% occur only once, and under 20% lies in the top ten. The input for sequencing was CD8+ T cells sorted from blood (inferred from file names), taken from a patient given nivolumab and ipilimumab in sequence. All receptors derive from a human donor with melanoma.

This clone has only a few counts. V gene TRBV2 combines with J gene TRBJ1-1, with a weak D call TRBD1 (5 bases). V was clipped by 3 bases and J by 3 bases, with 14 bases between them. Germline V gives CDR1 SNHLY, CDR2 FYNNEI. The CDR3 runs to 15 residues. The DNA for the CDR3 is TGTGCCAGCAGTGAGGCAGGGAAGGGGTACACTGAAGCTTTCTTT. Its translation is CASSEAGKGYTEAFF.

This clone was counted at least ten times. The CDR3 here is CASSPAPPGHEDHEQYF. The CDR3 DNA is TGTGCCAGCAGCCCCGCACCCCCGGGACACGAGGACCACGAGCAGTACTTC. The chain is built from TRBV11-2 and TRBJ2-7, with D possibly being TRBD1 (6 bases). Germline V gene data show CDR1 as SGHAT and CDR2 as FQNNGV. V was shortened by 5 bases and J by 5 bases, with 25 bases between the two germline ends. The CDR3 totals 17 residues.

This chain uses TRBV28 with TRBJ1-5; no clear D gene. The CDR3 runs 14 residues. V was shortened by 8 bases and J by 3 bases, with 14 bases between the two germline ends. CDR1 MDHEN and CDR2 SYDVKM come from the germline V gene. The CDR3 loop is CASGYPGFNQPQHF. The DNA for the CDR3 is TGTGCCAGCGGGTACCCAGGCTTCAATCAGCCCCAGCATTTT.

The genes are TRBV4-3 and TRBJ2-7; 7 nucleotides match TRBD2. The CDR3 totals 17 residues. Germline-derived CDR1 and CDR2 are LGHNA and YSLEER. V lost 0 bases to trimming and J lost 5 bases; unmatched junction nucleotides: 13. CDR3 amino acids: CASSQDPISGEGDEQYF. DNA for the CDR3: TGCGCCAGCAGCCAAGATCCAATCAGCGGGGAAGGGGACGAGCAGTACTTC.

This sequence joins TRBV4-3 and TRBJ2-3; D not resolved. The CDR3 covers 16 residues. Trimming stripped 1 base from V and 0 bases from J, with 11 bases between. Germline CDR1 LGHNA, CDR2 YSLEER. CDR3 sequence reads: CASSQGILVSTDTQYF. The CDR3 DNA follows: TGCGCCAGCAGCCAAGGTATTCTAGTGAGCACAGATACGCAGTATTTT.

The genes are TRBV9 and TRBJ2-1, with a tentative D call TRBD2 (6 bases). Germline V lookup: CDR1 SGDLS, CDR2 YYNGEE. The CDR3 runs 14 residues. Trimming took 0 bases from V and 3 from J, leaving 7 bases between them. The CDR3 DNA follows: TGTGCCAGCAGCGTAGAAGCGGGCTACAATGAGCAGTTCTTC. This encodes CASSVEAGYNEQFF.

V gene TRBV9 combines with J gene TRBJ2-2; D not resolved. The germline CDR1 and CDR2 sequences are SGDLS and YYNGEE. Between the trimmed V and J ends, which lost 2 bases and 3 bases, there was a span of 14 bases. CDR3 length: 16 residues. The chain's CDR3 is CASSVGSGSHTGELFF. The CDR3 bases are TGTGCCAGCAGCGTTGGCTCCGGGTCCCACACCGGGGAGCTGTTTTTT.

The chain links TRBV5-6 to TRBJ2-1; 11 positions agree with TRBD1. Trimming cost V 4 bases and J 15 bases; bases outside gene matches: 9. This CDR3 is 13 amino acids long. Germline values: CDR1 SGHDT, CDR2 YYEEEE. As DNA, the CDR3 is TGTGCCAGCAGCCCGGACAGGGGGCTCCAGCCGTTCTTC. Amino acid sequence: CASSPDRGLQPFF. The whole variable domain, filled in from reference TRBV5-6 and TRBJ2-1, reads DAGVTQSPTHLIKTRGQQVTLRCSPKSGHDTVSWYQQALGQGPQFIFQYYEEEERQRGNFPDRFSGHQFPNYSSELNVNALLLGDSALYLCASSPDRGLQPFFGPGTRLTVL.

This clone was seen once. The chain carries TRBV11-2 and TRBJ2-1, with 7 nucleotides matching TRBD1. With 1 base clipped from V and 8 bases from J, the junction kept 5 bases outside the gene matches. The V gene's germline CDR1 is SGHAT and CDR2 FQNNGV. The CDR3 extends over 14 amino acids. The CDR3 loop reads CASSLVQGVDEQFF. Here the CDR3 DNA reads TGTGCCAGCAGCTTAGTTCAGGGGGTGGATGAGCAGTTCTTC.

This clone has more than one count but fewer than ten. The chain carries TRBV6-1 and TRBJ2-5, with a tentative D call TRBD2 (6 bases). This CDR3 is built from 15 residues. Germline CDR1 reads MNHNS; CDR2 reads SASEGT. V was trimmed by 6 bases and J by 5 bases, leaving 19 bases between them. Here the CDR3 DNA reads TGTGCCAGCAGCCGGGTGCCCTTAGCGGTGGAGACCCAGTACTTC. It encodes CASSRVPLAVETQYF.

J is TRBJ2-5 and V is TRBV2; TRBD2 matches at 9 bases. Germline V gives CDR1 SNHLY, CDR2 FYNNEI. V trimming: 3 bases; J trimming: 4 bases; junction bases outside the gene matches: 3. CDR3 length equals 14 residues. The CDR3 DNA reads TGTGCCAGCAGTGACAAACTAGCGGGAGAGACCCAGTACTTC. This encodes CASSDKLAGETQYF.

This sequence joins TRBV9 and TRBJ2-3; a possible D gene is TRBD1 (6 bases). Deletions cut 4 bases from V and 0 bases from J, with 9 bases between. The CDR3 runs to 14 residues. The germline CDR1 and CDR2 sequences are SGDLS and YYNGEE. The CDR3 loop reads CASSTGTSTDTQYF. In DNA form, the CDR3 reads TGTGCCAGCAGCACCGGGACAAGCACAGATACGCAGTATTTT.

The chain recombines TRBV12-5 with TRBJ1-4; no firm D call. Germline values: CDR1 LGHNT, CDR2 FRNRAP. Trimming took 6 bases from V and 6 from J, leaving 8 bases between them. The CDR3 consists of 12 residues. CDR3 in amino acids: CASGHSHEKLFF. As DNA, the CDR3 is TGTGCTAGTGGCCACTCCCATGAAAAACTGTTTTTT.

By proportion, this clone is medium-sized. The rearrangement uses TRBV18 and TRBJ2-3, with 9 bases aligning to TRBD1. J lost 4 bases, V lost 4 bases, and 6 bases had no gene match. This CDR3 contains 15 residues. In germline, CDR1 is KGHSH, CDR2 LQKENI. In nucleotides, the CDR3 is TGTGCCAGCTCACGTTACAGGGGGCCCCCAGATACGCAGTATTTT. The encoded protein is CASSRYRGPPDTQYF.

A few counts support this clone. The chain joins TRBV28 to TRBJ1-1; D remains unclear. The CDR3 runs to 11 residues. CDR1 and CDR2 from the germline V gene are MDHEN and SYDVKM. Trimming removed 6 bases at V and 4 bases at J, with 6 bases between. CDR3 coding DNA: TGTGCCAGCAGCCCCCGCACTGAAGCTTTCTTT. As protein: CASSPRTEAFF.

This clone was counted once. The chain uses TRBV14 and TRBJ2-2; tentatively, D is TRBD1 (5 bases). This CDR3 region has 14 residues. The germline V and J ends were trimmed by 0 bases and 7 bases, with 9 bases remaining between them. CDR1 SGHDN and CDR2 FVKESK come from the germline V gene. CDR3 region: CASSQDLGVGELFF. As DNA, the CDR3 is TGTGCCAGCAGCCAAGATTTAGGGGTCGGGGAGCTGTTTTTT. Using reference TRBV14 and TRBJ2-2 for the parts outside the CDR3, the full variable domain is EAGVTQFPSHSVIEKGQTVTLRCDPISGHDNLYWYRRVMGKEIKFLLHFVKESKQDESGMPNNRFLAERTGGTYSTLKVQPAELEDSGVYFCASSQDLGVGELFFGEGSRLTVL.